This TCR beta chain originates from a study of radiation and T cells in renal cell carcinoma. Time point specified: baseline pretreatment blood. Specified treatment: 15 Gy SBRT to primary tumor, nephrectomy 4 weeks later. The germline V gene has CDR1 WNHNN and CDR2 SYGVQD (reference sequence). CDR3 length: 13 amino acids. Generated by immunoSEQ multiplex PCR, the TCRdb table keeps only in-frame clones and is missing some. The table shows some 22,000 clones, with roughly three quarters occurring only once. This sequence originates from a man between 60 and 75 years old with renal cell carcinoma. The chain links TRBV10-1 to TRBJ2-3; D assignment may be TRBD1 or TRBD2 (5 bases each). Sequencing was performed on blood, taken from a patient whose treatment included radiotherapy and nephrectomy. The CDR3 region has the DNA TGCGCTAAAACTGGGGGACCTGGGGATACGCAGTATTTT. Protein product: CAKTGGPGDTQYF.